This T cell receptor (beta chain) was sequenced for a study of blood T cell repertoires in COVID-19. Across the whole study: Samples came from the United States, Italy and Spain, spanning acute and convalescent COVID-19. PBMCs, B-cell-depleted T cells, or T cells provided the cDNA or gDNA that made up the material.

The CDR3 length is 13 residues. Trimming shortened V by 1 base and J by 5 bases, and 7 bases separated the two germline ends. Germline CDR1 is LGHDT and CDR2 is YNNKEL (reference sequence). Authors' processing steps: Amplification of reference gene primers provided the estimated nucleated cell counts. The method was immunoSEQ multiplex PCR; TCRdb's version includes in-frame clones alone and lacks a portion of them. That table furnishes V, J and clone size, whereas the DNA furnished D and trimming. The sample has approximately 76,000 clones; around 90% are singletons. The genes are TRBV3-1 (or the pseudogene TRBV3-2) and TRBJ2-3; no reliable D call. This TCR was sampled from a man aged 25 to 45 with acute or convalescent COVID-19. The source material was peripheral blood. The CDR3 DNA is TGTGCCAGCAGCCAAGGAAGACTAGATACGCAGTATTTT. Encoded protein: CASSQGRLDTQYF.